This T cell receptor (beta chain) was documented in a study of shared clonotypes between healthy human individuals. In the study overall: The donor pool was made up of two women and three men aged 18 to 49.

Trimming left V 9 bases short and J 0 bases short, with 9 bases between. The CDR3 is made up of 12 amino acids. Germline V gene sequence: CDR1 MDHEN, CDR2 SYDVKM. Generated by immunoSEQ multiplex PCR, the TCRdb table keeps only in-frame clones and is missing some. This sample yields roughly 2.5 million clones, of which approximately 94% are seen a single time; 0.13% to 0.15% belongs to the top ten. Every donor was a Caucasian adult from Nashville, Tennessee. This clone has a single count. The chain combines TRBV28 with TRBJ2-7; tentatively, D is TRBD1 (6 bases). This TCR came from a man between 18 and 29 years old in good health. The specimen was naive CD4+ T cells sorted from blood. Regarding subset: CD45RA+ positively selected. CDR3 amino acids: CASTGSSYEQYF. The CDR3 region has the DNA TGTGCCAGTACAGGGAGCTCCTACGAGCAGTACTTC. The full variable domain, in which reference TRBV28 and TRBJ2-7 provide the parts outside the CDR3, is DVKVTQSSRYLVKRTGEKVFLECVQDMDHENMFWYRQDPGLGLRLIYFSYDVKMKEKGDIPEGYSVSREKKERFSLILESASTNQTSMYLCASTGSSYEQYFGPGTRLTVT.